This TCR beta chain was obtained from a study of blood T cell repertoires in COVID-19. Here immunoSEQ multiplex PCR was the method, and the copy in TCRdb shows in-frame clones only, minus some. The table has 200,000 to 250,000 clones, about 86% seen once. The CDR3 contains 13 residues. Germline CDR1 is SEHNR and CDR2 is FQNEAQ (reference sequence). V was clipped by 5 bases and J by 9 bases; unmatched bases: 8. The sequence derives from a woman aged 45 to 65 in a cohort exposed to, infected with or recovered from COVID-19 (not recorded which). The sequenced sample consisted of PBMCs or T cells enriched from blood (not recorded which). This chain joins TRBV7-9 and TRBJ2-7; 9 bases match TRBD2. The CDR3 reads CASSAGGQGRQYF. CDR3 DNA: TGTGCCAGCAGCGCGGGAGGGCAGGGAAGGCAGTACTTC. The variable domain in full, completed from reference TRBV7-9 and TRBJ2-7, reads DTGVSQNPRHKITKRGQNVTFRCDPISEHNRLYWYRQTLGQGPEFLTYFQNEAQLEKSRLLSDRFSAERPKGSFSTLEIQRTEQGDSAMYLCASSAGGQGRQYFGPGTRLTVT.